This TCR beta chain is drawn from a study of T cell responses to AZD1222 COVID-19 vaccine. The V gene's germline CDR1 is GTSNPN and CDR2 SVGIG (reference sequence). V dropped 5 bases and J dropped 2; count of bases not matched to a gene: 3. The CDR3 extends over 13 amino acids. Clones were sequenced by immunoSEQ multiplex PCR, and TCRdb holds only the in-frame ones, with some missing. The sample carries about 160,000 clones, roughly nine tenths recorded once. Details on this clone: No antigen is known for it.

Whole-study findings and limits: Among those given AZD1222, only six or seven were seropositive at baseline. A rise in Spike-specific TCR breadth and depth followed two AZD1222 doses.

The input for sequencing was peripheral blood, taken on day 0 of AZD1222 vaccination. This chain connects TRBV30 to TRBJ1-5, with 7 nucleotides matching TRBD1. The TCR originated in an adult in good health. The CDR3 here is CAWADRGNQPQHF. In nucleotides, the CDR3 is TGTGCCTGGGCAGACAGGGGCAATCAGCCCCAGCATTTT.